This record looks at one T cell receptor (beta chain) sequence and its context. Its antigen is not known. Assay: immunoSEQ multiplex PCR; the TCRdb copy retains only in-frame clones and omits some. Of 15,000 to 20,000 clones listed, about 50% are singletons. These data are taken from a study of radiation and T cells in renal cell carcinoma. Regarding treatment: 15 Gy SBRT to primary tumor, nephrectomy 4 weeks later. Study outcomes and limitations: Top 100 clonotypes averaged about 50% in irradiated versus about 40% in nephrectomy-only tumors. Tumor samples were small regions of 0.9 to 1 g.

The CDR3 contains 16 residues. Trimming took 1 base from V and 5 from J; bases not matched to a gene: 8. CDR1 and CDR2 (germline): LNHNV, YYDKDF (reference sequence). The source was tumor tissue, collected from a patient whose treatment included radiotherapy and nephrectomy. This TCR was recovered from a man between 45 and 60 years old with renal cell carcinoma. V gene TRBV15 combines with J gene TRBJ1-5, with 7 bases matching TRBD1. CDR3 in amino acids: CATSRVTGEGDQPQHF. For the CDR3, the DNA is TGTGCCACCAGCAGAGTCACAGGGGAAGGGGATCAGCCCCAGCATTTT. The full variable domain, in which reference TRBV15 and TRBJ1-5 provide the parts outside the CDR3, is DAMVIQNPRYQVTQFGKPVTLSCSQTLNHNVMYWYQQKSSQAPKLLFHYYDKDFNNEADTPDNFQSRRPNTSFCFLDIRSPGLGDTAMYLCATSRVTGEGDQPQHFGDGTRLSIL.